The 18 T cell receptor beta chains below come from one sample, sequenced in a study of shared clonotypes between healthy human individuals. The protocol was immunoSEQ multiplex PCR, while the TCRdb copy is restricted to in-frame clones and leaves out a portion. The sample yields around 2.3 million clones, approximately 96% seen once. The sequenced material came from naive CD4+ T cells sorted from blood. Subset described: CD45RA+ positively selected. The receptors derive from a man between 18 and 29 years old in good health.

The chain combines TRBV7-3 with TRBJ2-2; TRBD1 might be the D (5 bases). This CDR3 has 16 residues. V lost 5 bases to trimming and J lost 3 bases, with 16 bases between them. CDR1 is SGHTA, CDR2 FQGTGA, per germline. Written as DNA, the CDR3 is TGTGCCAGCAGCATAGGAAAGGGGTCTTACACCGGGGAGCTGTTTTTT. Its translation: CASSIGKGSYTGELFF.

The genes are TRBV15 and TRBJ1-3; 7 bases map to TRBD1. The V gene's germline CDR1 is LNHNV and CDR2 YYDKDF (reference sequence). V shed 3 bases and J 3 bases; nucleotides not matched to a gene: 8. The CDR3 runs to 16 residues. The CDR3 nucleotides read TGTGCCACCAGCAGGCGCCTGGACAGGATTGGAAACACCATATATTTT. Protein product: CATSRRLDRIGNTIYF.

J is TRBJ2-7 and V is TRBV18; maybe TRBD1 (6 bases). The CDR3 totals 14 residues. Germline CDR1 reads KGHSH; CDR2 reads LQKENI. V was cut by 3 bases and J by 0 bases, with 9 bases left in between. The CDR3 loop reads CASSPNRASYEQYF. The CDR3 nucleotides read TGTGCCAGCTCACCGAACAGGGCCTCCTACGAGCAGTACTTC.

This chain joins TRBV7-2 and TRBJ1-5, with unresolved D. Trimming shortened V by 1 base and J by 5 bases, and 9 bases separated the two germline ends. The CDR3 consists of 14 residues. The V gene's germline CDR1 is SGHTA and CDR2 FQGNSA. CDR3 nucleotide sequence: TGTGCCAGCAGCTTAGTAAGGGAGTATCAGCCCCAGCATTTT. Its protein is CASSLVREYQPQHF.

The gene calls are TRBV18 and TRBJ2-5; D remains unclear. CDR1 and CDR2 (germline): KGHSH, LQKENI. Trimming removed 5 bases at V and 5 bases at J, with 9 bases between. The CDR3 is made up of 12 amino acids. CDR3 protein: CASSGKFETQYF. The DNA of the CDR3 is TGTGCCAGCTCAGGGAAATTCGAGACCCAGTACTTC.

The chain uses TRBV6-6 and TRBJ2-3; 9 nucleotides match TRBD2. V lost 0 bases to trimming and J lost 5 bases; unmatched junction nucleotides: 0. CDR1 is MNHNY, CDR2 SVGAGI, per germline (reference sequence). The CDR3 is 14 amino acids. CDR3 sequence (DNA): TGTGCCAGCAGTTACTCGACTAGCGGAGATACGCAGTATTTT. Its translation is CASSYSTSGDTQYF.

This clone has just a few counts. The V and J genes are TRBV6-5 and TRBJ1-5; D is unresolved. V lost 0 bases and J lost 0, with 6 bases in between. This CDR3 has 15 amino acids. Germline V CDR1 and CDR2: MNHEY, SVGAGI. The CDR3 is CASSYSKASNQPQHF. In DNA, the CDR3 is TGTGCCAGCAGTTACTCGAAGGCTAGCAATCAGCCCCAGCATTTT.

For the CDR3, the DNA is TGCGCCAGCAGCCCAGGGACAGGGGCTCATGGCTACACCTTC. This translates into CASSPGTGAHGYTF. V usage is TRBV4-1 and J usage is TRBJ1-2; 10 bases line up with TRBD1. The CDR3 has 14 residues. The V gene's germline CDR1 is MGHRA and CDR2 YSYEKL. With 4 bases clipped from V and 6 bases from J, the junction kept 5 bases outside the gene matches.

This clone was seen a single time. Here the CDR3 reads CASSTGRKFTDTQYF. The CDR3 DNA reads TGTGCCAGCAGCACTGGGAGGAAATTCACAGATACGCAGTATTTT. This chain connects TRBV6-5 to TRBJ2-3, with TRBD2 as a possible D gene (6 bases). This CDR3 is 15 amino acids long. Trimming cost V 6 bases and J 2 bases, with 15 bases left between them. CDR1 and CDR2 (germline): MNHEY, SVGAGI.

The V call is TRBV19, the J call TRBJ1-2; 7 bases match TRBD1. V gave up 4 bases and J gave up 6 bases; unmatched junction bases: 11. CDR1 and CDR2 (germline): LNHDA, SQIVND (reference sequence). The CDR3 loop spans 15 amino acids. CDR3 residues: CASSTTEGQPHGYTF. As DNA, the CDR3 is TGTGCCAGTAGTACAACCGAGGGACAGCCACATGGCTACACCTTC. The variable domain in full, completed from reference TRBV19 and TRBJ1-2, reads DGGITQSPKYLFRKEGQNVTLSCEQNLNHDAMYWYRQDPGQGLRLIYYSQIVNDFQKGDIAEGYSVSREKKESFPLTVTSAQKNPTAFYLCASSTTEGQPHGYTFGSGTRLTVV.

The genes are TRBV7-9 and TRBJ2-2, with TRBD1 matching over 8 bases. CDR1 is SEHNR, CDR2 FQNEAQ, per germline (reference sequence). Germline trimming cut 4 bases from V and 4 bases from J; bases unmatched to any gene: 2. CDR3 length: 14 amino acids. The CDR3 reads CASSSQGATGELFF. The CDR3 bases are TGTGCCAGCAGCTCCCAGGGGGCCACCGGGGAGCTGTTTTTT. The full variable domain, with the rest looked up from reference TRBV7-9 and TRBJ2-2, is DTGVSQNPRHKITKRGQNVTFRCDPISEHNRLYWYRQTLGQGPEFLTYFQNEAQLEKSRLLSDRFSAERPKGSFSTLEIQRTEQGDSAMYLCASSSQGATGELFFGEGSRLTVL.

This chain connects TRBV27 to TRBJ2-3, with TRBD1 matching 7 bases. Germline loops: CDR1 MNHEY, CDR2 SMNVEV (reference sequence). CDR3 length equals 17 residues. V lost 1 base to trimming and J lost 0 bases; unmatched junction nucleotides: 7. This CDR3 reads CASSLYGTALSTDTQYF. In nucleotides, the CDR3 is TGTGCCAGCAGTTTATACGGGACAGCTCTTAGCACAGATACGCAGTATTTT.

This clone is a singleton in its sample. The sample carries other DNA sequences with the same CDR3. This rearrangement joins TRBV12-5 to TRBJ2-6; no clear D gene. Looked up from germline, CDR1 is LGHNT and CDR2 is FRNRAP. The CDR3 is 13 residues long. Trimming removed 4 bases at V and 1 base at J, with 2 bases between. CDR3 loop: CASGYSGANVLTF. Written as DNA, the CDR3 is TGTGCTAGTGGTTATTCTGGGGCCAACGTCCTGACTTTC.

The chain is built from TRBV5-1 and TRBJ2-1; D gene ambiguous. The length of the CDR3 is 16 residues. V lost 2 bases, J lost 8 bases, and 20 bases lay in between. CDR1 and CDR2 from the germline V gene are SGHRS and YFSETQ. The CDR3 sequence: CASSFGSDLPWDEQFF. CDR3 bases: TGCGCCAGCAGCTTCGGTTCGGACCTCCCTTGGGATGAGCAGTTCTTC.

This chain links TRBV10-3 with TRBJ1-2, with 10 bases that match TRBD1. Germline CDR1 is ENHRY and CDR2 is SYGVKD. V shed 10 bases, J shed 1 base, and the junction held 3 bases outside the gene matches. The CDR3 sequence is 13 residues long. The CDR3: CATGTGVNYGYTF. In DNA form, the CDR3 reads TGTGCCACCGGGACAGGGGTTAACTATGGCTACACCTTC.

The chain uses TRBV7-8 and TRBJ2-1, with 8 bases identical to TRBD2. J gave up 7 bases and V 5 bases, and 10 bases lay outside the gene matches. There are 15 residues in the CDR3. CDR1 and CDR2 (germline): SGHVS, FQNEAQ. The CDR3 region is CASSHPRGGTNEQFF. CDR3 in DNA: TGTGCCAGCAGCCACCCCCGGGGGGGCACGAATGAGCAGTTCTTC.

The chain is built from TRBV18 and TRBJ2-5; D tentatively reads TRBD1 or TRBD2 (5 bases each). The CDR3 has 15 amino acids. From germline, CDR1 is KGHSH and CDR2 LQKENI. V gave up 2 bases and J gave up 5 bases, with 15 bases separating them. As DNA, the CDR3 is TGTGCCAGCTCACCAGCGCCAGGGTTAGCGGAGACCCAGTACTTC. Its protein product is CASSPAPGLAETQYF.

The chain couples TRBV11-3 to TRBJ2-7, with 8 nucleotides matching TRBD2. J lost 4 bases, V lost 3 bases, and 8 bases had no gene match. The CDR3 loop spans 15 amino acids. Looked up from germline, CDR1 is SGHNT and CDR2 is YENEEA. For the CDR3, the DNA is TGTGCCAGCAGCTTGCGACCGGGACTAGAGTACGAGCAGTACTTC. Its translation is CASSLRPGLEYEQYF. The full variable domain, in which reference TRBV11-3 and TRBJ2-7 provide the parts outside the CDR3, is EAGVVQSPRYKIIEKKQPVAFWCNPISGHNTLYWYLQNLGQGPELLIRYENEEAVDDSQLPKDRFSAERLKGVDSTLKIQPAELGDSAVYLCASSLRPGLEYEQYFGPGTRLTVT.